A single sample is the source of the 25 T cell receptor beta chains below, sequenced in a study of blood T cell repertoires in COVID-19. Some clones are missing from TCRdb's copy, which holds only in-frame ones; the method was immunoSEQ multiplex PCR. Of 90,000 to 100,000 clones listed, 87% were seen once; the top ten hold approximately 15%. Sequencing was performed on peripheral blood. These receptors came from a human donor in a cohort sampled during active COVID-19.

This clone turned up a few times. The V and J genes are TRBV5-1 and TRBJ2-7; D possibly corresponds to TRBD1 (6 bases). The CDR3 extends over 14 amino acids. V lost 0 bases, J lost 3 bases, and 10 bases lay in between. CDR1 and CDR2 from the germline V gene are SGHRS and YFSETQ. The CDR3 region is CASSLGDRYYEQYF. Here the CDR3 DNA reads TGCGCCAGCAGCTTGGGTGACAGGTACTACGAGCAGTACTTC.

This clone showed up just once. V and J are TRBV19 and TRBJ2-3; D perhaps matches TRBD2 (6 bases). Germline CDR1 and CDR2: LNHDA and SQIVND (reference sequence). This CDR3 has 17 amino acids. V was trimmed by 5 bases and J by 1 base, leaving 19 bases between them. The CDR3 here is CASSLPSGASGTDTQYF. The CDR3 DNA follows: TGTGCCAGTAGTCTCCCCTCCGGGGCTAGCGGCACAGATACGCAGTATTTT. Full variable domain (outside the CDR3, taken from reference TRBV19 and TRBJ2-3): DGGITQSPKYLFRKEGQNVTLSCEQNLNHDAMYWYRQDPGQGLRLIYYSQIVNDFQKGDIAEGYSVSREKKESFPLTVTSAQKNPTAFYLCASSLPSGASGTDTQYFGPGTRLTVL.

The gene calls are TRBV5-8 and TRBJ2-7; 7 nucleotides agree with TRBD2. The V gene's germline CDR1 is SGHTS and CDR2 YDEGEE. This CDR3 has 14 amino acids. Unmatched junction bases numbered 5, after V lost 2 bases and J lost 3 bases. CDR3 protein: CASSFRGDYYEQYF. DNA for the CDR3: TGTGCCAGCAGCTTTCGCGGGGACTACTACGAGCAGTACTTC.

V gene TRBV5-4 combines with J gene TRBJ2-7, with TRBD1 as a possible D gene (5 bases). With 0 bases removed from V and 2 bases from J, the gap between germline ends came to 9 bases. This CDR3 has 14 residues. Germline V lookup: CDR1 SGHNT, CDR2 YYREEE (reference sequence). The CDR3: CASSLEGRAYEQYF. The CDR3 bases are TGTGCCAGCAGCTTGGAGGGCAGGGCCTACGAGCAGTACTTC.

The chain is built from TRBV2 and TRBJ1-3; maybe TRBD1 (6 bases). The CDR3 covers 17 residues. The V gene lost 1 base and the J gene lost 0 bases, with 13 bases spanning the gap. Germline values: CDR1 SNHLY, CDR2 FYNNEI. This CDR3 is CASSEGPGVSSGNTIYF. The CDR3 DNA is TGTGCCAGCAGTGAAGGGCCAGGGGTAAGCTCTGGAAACACCATATATTTT.

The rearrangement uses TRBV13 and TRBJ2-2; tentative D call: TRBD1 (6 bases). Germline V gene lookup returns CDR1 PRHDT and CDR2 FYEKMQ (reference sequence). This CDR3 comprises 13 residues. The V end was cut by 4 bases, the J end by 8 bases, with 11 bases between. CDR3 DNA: TGTGCCAGCAGCTCCAACAGGGTTGGGGAGCTGTTTTTT. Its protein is CASSSNRVGELFF.

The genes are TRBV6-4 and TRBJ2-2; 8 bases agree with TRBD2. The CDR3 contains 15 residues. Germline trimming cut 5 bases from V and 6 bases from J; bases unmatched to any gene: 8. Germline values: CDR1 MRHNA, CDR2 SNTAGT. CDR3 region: CASSPGTSGAGELFF. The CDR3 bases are TGTGCCAGCAGTCCCGGGACTAGTGGGGCCGGGGAGCTGTTTTTT.

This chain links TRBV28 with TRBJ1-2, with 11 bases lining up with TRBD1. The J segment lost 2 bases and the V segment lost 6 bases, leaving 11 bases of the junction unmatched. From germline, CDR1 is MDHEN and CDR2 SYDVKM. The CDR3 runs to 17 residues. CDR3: CASSLRLGTGGNYGYTF. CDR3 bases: TGTGCCAGCAGCCTACGACTGGGGACAGGGGGAAACTATGGCTACACCTTC.

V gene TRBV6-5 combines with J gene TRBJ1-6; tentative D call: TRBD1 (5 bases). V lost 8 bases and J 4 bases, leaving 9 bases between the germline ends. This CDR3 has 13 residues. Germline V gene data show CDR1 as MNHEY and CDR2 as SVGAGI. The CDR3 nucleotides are TGTGCCAGCGGGCAGGGTTATAATTCACCCCTCCACTTT. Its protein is CASGQGYNSPLHF.

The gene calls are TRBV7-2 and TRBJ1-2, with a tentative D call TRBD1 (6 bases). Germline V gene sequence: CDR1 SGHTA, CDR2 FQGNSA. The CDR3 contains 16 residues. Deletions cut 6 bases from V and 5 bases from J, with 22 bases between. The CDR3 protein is CASRDGWVGARYGYTF. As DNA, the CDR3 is TGTGCCAGCAGGGACGGTTGGGTGGGGGCGCGTTATGGCTACACCTTC. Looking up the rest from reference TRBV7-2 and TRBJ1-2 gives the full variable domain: GAGVSQSPSNKVTEKGKDVELRCDPISGHTALYWYRQSLGQGLEFLIYFQGNSAPDKSGLPSDRFSAERTGGSVSTLTIQRTQQEDSAVYLCASRDGWVGARYGYTFGSGTRLTVV.

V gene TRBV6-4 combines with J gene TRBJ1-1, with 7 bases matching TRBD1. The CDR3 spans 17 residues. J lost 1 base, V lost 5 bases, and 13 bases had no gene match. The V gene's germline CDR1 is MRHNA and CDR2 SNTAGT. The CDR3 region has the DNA TGTGCCAGCAGTCGCCCCCGGACAGGCGCCCAGAACACTGAAGCTTTCTTT. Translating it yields CASSRPRTGAQNTEAFF.

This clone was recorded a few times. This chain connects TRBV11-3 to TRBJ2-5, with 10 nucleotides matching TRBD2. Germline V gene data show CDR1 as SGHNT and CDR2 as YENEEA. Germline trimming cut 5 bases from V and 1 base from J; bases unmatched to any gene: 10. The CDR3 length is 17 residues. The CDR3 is CASSPGSSGGFQETQYF. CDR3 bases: TGTGCCAGCAGCCCCGGCTCTAGCGGGGGTTTCCAAGAGACCCAGTACTTC.

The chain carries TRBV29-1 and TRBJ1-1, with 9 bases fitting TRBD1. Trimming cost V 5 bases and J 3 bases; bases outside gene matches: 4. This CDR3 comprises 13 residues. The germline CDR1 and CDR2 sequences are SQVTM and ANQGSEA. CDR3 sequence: CSVSTGGYTEAFF. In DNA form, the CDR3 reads TGCAGCGTTAGCACAGGGGGCTACACTGAAGCTTTCTTT.

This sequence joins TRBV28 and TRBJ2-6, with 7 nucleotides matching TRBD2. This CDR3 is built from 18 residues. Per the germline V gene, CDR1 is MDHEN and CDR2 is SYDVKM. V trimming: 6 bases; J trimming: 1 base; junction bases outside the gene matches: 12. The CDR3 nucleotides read TGTGCCAGCAGCAACCCGGGGACTACCGCGTCTGGGGCCAACGTCCTGACTTTC. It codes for CASSNPGTTASGANVLTF.

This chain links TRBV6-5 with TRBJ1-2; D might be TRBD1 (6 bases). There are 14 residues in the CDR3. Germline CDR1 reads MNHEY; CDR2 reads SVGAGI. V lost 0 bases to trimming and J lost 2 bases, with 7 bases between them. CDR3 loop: CASSYSGANYGYTF. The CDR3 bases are TGTGCCAGCAGTTACTCGGGGGCCAACTATGGCTACACCTTC.

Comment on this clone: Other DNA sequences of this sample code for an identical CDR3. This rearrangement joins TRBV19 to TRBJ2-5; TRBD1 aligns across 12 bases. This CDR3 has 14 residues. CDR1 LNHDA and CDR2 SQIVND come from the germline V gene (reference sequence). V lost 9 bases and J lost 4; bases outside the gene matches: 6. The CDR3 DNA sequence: TGTGCCAGCCGGGACAGGGGGCGCGGAGAGACCCAGTACTTC. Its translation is CASRDRGRGETQYF. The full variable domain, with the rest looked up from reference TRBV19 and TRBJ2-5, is DGGITQSPKYLFRKEGQNVTLSCEQNLNHDAMYWYRQDPGQGLRLIYYSQIVNDFQKGDIAEGYSVSREKKESFPLTVTSAQKNPTAFYLCASRDRGRGETQYFGPGTRLLVL.

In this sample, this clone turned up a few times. CDR3 loop: CASSPHTVDEQYF. CDR3 nucleotides: TGTGCCAGCAGCCCCCACACCGTTGACGAGCAGTACTTC. The chain uses TRBV9 and TRBJ2-7; no definite D call. The length of the CDR3 is 13 residues. Germline V gene lookup returns CDR1 SGDLS and CDR2 YYNGEE. Deletions cut 4 bases from V and 5 bases from J, with 13 bases between.

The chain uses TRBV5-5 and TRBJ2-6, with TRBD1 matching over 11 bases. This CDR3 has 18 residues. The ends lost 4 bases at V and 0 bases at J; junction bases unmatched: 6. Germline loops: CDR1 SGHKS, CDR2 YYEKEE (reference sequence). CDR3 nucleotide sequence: TGTGCCAGCAGCCTATGGGACAGGGGGACCTCTGGGGCCAACGTCCTGACTTTC. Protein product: CASSLWDRGTSGANVLTF.

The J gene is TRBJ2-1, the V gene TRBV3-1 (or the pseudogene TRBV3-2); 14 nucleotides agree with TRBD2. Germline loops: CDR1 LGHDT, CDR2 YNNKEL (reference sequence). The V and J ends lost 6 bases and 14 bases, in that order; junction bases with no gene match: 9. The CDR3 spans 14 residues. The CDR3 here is CASRLGTSGSSEFF. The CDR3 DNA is TGTGCCAGCAGACTCGGGACTAGCGGGAGTAGTGAGTTCTTC.

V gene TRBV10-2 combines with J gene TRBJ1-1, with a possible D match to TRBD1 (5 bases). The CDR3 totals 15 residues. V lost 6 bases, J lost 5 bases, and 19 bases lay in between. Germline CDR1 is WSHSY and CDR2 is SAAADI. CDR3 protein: CASSQPGRSGTEAFF. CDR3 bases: TGCGCCAGCAGCCAACCAGGGCGATCAGGGACTGAAGCTTTCTTT.

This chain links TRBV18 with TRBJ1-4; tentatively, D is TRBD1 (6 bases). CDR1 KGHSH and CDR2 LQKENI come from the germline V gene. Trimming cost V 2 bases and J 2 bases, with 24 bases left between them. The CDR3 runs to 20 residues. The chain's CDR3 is CASSPMGHLAGVLTNEKLFF. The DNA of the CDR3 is TGTGCCAGCTCACCAATGGGACATTTAGCCGGGGTACTTACTAATGAAAAACTGTTTTTT.

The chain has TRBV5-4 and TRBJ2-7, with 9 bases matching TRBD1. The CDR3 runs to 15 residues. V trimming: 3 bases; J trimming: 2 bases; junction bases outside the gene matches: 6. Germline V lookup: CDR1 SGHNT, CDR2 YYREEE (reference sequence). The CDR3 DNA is TGTGCCAGCAGCTCTGGGACAGGGATCCCCTACGAGCAGTACTTC. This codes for CASSSGTGIPYEQYF.

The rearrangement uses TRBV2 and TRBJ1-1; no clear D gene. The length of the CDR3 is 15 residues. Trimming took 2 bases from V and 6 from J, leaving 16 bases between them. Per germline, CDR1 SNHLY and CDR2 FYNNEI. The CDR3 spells CASSEIPPKDSEAFF. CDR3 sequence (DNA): TGTGCCAGCAGTGAAATTCCTCCAAAGGACTCTGAAGCTTTCTTT.

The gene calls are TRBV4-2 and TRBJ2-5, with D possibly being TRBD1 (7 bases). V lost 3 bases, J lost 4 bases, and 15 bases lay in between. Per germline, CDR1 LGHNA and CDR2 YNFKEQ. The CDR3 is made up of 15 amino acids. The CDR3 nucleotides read TGTGCCAGCAGCCACGGCCAGGGGGGAACAGAGACCCAGTACTTC. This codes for CASSHGQGGTETQYF.

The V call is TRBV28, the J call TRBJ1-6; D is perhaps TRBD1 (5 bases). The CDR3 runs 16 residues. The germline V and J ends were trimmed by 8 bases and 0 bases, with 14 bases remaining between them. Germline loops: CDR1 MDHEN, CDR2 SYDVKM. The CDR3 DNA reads TGTGCCAGCTATTCCGCAGGGTACTCCTATAATTCACCCCTCCACTTT. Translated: CASYSAGYSYNSPLHF. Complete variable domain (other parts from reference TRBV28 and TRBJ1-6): DVKVTQSSRYLVKRTGEKVFLECVQDMDHENMFWYRQDPGLGLRLIYFSYDVKMKEKGDIPEGYSVSREKKERFSLILESASTNQTSMYLCASYSAGYSYNSPLHFGNGTRLTVT.